This T cell receptor (beta chain) was recovered during a study of T cells in Graves' hyperthyroidism and ophthalmopathy. Amplified TCR beta CDR3 regions derived from RNA transcripts. A first-round RT-PCR of the TCR CDR3 used the HTBI primer set. TCRdb ran MiXCR on the multiplex PCR reads and lists one entry per CDR3 protein. The sample holds 200,000 to 250,000 distinct CDR3 sequences; 15% to 20% are singletons and the top ten take 44%. This receptor was taken from a man aged 35 to 55 with Graves' hyperthyroidism. Sequencing was performed on blood.

The CDR3 reads CASSLWGPEGNTEAFF. For the CDR3, the DNA is TGTGCCAGCAGCTTGTGGGGTCCGGAGGGTAACACTGAAGCTTTCTTT. V usage is TRBV5-6 and J usage is TRBJ1-1; no reliable D call. V was clipped by 1 base and J by 2 bases, with 15 bases between them. The CDR3 has 16 residues. In germline, CDR1 is SGHDT, CDR2 YYEEEE.